This record looks at one T cell receptor (beta chain) sequence and its context. This entry is derived from a study of blood T cell dynamics during melanoma immunotherapy. Documented time point: pre-treatment baseline. The method was immunoSEQ multiplex PCR; TCRdb's version includes in-frame clones alone and lacks a portion of them. The data show around 14,000 clones, more than 75% seen once. Germline V gene lookup returns CDR1 KGHSH and CDR2 LQKENI. V lost 1 base to trimming and J lost 4 bases, with 11 bases between them. This CDR3 comprises 15 residues. This TCR was sampled from a human donor with melanoma. Sequencing was performed on blood, taken from a patient treated with checkpoint blockade. This sequence joins TRBV18 and TRBJ1-5, with no clear D. The CDR3 protein is CASSPLDKPNQPQHF. In DNA form, the CDR3 reads TGTGCCAGCTCACCACTAGACAAGCCTAATCAGCCCCAGCATTTT.